This T cell receptor beta chain emerged from a study of long-term antiretroviral therapy in people with HIV. Overall study findings and caveats: Blood obtained between about 2004 and 2017 may reflect older ART regimens. Relative to transplant donor controls, diversity remained lower despite increasing after ART.

Germline CDR1 reads LGHNT; CDR2 reads FRNRAP. The CDR3 runs to 18 residues. The V and J ends lost 1 base and 1 base respectively, with 19 bases between them. There were no participants with HIV treated outside the United States. Worth noting for this clone: Antigen: not known.

Investigators performed immunoSEQ version v3.0 at survey level. Sequencing used immunoSEQ multiplex PCR; TCRdb keeps in-frame clones, though not all of them. The sample contains roughly 20,000 clones, roughly nine tenths of which appear only once. The sample consisted of unsorted PBMCs, taken 0.5 years after starting antiretroviral therapy. This TCR derives from a man aged 35-49 years with HIV. This chain joins TRBV12-5 and TRBJ1-2; possible D gene TRBD1, 6 bases. The CDR3 region has the DNA TGTGCTAGTGGTTTGGGAGCGACAGGAAGGGGGGGTAACTATGGCTACACCTTC. It specifies CASGLGATGRGGNYGYTF. The full variable domain, completed using reference TRBV12-5 and TRBJ1-2, is DARVTQTPRHKVTEMGQEVTMRCQPILGHNTVFWYRQTMMQGLELLAYFRNRAPLDDSGMPKDRFSAEMPDATLATLKIQPSEPRDSAVYFCASGLGATGRGGNYGYTFGSGTRLTVV.